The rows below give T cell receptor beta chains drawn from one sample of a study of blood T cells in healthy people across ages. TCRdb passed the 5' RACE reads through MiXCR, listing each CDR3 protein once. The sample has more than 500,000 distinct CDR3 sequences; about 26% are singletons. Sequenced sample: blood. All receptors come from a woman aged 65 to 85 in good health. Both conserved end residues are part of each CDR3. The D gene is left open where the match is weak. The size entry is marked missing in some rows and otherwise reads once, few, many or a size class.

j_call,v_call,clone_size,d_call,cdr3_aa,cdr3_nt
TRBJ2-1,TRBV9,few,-,CASSGQTYNEQFF,TGTGCCAGCAGTGGACAGACCTACAATGAGCAGTTCTTC
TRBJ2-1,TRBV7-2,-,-,CASSLSGGALYNEQFF,TGTGCCAGCAGCTTGTCCGGCGGGGCCCTCTACAATGAGCAGTTCTTC
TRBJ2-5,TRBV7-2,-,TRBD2,CASSSTGTSGGGETQYF,TGTGCCAGCAGCTCCACCGGGACTAGCGGGGGCGGGGAGACCCAGTACTTC
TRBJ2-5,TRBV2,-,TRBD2,CASSSASGGAGETQYF,TGTGCCAGCAGTTCGGCTAGCGGGGGGGCAGGGGAGACCCAGTACTTC
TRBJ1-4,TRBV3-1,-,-,CASSFGQEKLFF,TGTGCCAGCAGTTTCGGACAGGAAAAACTGTTTTTT
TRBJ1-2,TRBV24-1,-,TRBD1,CATSDLRGTDRLTF,TGTGCCACCAGTGATTTGCGGGGGACAGATCGACTCACCTTC
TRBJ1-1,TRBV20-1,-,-,CSARSPANTEAFF,TGCAGTGCTAGAAGCCCGGCGAACACTGAAGCTTTCTTT
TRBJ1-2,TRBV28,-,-,CASRPEGGNYGYTF,TGTGCCAGCAGACCCGAGGGCGGTAACTATGGCTACACCTTC
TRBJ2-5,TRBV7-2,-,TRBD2,CASSFRGGAETQYF,TGTGCCAGCAGCTTCCGCGGGGGGGCGGAGACCCAGTACTTC
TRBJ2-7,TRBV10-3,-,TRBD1,CAISKGTGADEQYF,TGTGCCATCTCAAAAGGGACAGGGGCCGACGAGCAGTACTTC
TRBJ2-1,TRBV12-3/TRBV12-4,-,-,CASRLGAGSYNEQFF,TGTGCCAGCAGACTGGGAGCGGGCTCCTACAATGAGCAGTTCTTC
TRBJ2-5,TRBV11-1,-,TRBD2,CASSLQSSGVETQYF,TGTGCCAGCAGCTTACAGTCTAGCGGGGTCGAGACCCAGTACTTC
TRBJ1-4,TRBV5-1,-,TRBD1,CASSPWTGGIPNEKLFF,TGCGCCAGCAGCCCCTGGACAGGGGGGATTCCTAATGAAAAACTGTTTTTT
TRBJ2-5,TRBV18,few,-,CASSRGTKETQYF,TGTGCCAGCTCACGGGGGACAAAAGAGACCCAGTACTTC
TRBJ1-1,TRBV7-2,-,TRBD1,CASRLTRGLNTEAFF,TGTGCCAGCAGGCTAACCAGGGGGCTGAACACTGAAGCTTTCTTT
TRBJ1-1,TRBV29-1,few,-,CSVRGTPLNTEAFF,TGCAGCGTCCGAGGGACACCTCTGAACACTGAAGCTTTCTTT
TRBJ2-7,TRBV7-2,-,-,CASSLAVNGAYEQYF,TGTGCCAGCAGCTTAGCCGTAAACGGAGCCTACGAGCAGTACTTC
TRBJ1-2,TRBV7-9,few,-,CASSFLGGRIDYGYTF,TGTGCCAGCAGCTTTTTAGGGGGGAGAATTGACTATGGCTACACCTTC
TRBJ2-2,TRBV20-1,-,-,CSARVGANTGELFF,TGCAGTGCTAGAGTCGGGGCGAACACCGGGGAGCTGTTTTTT
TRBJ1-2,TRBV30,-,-,CAWNIGGGVGYTF,TGTGCCTGGAATATAGGCGGAGGGGTTGGCTACACCTTC
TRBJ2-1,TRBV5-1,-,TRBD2,CASSLMSGDNEQFF,TGCGCCAGCAGCTTGATGAGCGGGGACAATGAGCAGTTCTTC
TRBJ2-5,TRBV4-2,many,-,CASSQGLGGEEETQYF,TGTGCCAGCAGCCAAGGGTTAGGAGGGGAGGAAGAGACCCAGTACTTC
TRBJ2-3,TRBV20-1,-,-,CSARVSQGLANAQYF,TGCAGTGCTAGAGTCAGCCAGGGGTTGGCGAATGCGCAGTATTTT
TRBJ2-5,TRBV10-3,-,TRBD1,CATSTGVQETQYF,TGTGCCACCTCAACAGGGGTACAAGAGACCCAGTACTTC
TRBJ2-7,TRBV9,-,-,CASSVEPGAGEQYF,TGTGCCAGCAGCGTGGAACCCGGGGCCGGCGAGCAGTACTTC
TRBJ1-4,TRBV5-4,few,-,CASSYGADATNEKLFF,TGTGCCAGCAGCTACGGGGCCGACGCAACTAATGAAAAACTGTTTTTT
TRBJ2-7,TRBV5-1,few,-,CASSLLDGYSYEQYF,TGCGCCAGCAGCTTGCTCGACGGGTACTCCTACGAGCAGTACTTC
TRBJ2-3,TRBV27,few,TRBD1,CASSLKGAPGDTQYF,TGTGCCAGCAGTTTGAAGGGGGCGCCGGGAGATACGCAGTATTTT
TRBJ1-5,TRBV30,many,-,CAWSPDSNQPQHF,TGTGCCTGGAGTCCTGATAGCAATCAGCCCCAGCATTTT